This TCR beta chain was captured by sequencing in a study of human T cells and chemical hapten exposure. Study conclusions and caveats: Relative to controls, expanded TCRs formed significantly more large CDR3 similarity clusters.

As to this clonotype: Its antigen is not identified.

The library labeled individual cDNA molecules by adding unique molecular identifiers to them. TCRdb analysed the RACE reads with MiXCR anew, one entry per CDR3 protein. This table has around 380,000 distinct CDR3 sequences, approximately 5% appearing once. Time point in this sample: patch test 1, 2 weeks after DPC sensitization. The treatment was: therapeutic diphenylcyclopropenone sensitization with weekly scalp DPC. This sequence was found in a woman in her forties or fifties with alopecia areata. Some clones in this sample may be carry-over from other donors' samples. The source material was whole blood, sampled in connection with sensitization to the hapten diphenylcyclopropenone (DPC).

CDR3 nucleotides: TGTGCCAGCAGTCTAGAGGGGGATGGCTACACCTTC. Its protein product is CASSLEGDGYTF. V and J are TRBV9 and TRBJ1-2; TRBD1 is a possible D gene (6 bases). Germline CDR1 SGDLS, CDR2 YYNGEE. V was cut by 5 bases and J by 6 bases, with 11 bases left in between. The CDR3 sequence is 12 residues long.